A selection of T cell receptor beta chains follows, all from one sample in a study of blood T cell repertoires in COVID-19. Produced via immunoSEQ multiplex PCR; TCRdb's table is partial and in-frame only. The table records nearly 250,000 clones, 86% of them present only once. Sequenced material: peripheral blood. The receptors here all came from an older woman who had recovered from COVID-19. CDR3s include the opening cysteine and the closing phenylalanine or tryptophan. The D gene is left open where the match is weak. Clone size is stated in some rows and not others, as once, few, many or a class when expanded.

>TRBV28|14|TRBJ2-7|once|TRBD2
TGTGCCAGCAGTTTGGGACTAGCGGACTACGAGCAGTACTTC
CASSLGLADYEQYF
>TRBV15|16|TRBJ2-1|-|TRBD2
TGTGCCACCAGCAGAGACGGGGGGGCGAGTTATAATGAGCAGTTCTTC
CATSRDGGASYNEQFF
>TRBV10-3|14|TRBJ1-2|-|-
TGTGCCATCAGTGAAAGGAACAGTAACTATGGCTACACCTTC
CAISERNSNYGYTF
>TRBV19|13|TRBJ1-2|-|-
TGTGCCAGTAGTATTTTATCGAACTATGGCTACACCTTC
CASSILSNYGYTF
>TRBV4-2|14|TRBJ2-7|-|TRBD1
TGTGCCAGCAGCCAAGAAAACAGGGGCTACGAGCAGTACTTC
CASSQENRGYEQYF
>TRBV5-6|15|TRBJ1-6|-|TRBD1
TGTGCCAGCAGCTATCAGGGGGCCTATAATTCACCCCTCCACTTT
CASSYQGAYNSPLHF
>TRBV11-2|15|TRBJ1-1|-|-
TGTGCCAGCAGCTTTCTAGGACAGAAGAACACTGAAGCTTTCTTT
CASSFLGQKNTEAFF
>TRBV18|16|TRBJ2-2|-|TRBD1
TGTGCCAGCTCATCCGGACAGGGGAGGGACACCGGGGAGCTGTTTTTT
CASSSGQGRDTGELFF
>TRBV9|14|TRBJ2-7|-|TRBD1
TGTGCCAGCAGCGTAGCTCAGGGGGCCTACGAGCAGTACTTC
CASSVAQGAYEQYF
>TRBV27|13|TRBJ1-2|-|-
TGTGCCAGCAGTCCCTACGGGTCCGGCGGCTACACCTTC
CASSPYGSGGYTF
>TRBV4-1|15|TRBJ1-1|once|-
TGCGCCAGCAGCCACCTCGGCCGCGGCTACACTGAAGCTTTCTTT
CASSHLGRGYTEAFF
>TRBV29-1|13|TRBJ1-1|once|TRBD1
TGCAGCGTACAGACAGGGGGTGACACTGAAGCTTTCTTT
CSVQTGGDTEAFF
>TRBV6-5|13|TRBJ1-5|-|-
TGTGCCAGCAGTTCGGGAGGGGGTCAGCCCCAGCATTTT
CASSSGGGQPQHF
>TRBV27|14|TRBJ2-5|-|-
TGTGCCAGCAGTTTATCCTCCTACCAAGAGACCCAGTACTTC
CASSLSSYQETQYF
>TRBV20-1|11|TRBJ1-2|-|-
TGCAGTGCTGGACCGGGACTAGGCTACACCTTC
CSAGPGLGYTF
>TRBV10-3|16|TRBJ2-6|once|-
TGTGCCATCAGTGGACAGGGAGGCTCTGGGGCCAACGTCCTGACTTTC
CAISGQGGSGANVLTF
>TRBV6-5|14|TRBJ1-5|-|-
TGTGCCAGCAGTTATATGGGGGCTGATCAGCCCCAGCATTTT
CASSYMGADQPQHF
>TRBV12-3/TRBV12-4|12|TRBJ1-2|-|TRBD1
TGTGCCAGCAGGAGAGGGACAGGGGTCTACACCTTC
CASRRGTGVYTF
>TRBV7-2|13|TRBJ2-7|-|-
TGTGCCAGCAGCTTAGGGGCCAGCGGCGAGCAGTACTTC
CASSLGASGEQYF
>TRBV5-1|14|TRBJ1-2|-|-
TGCGCCAGCAGCTTGGAGGCCCATTGGAGGGGCTACACCTTC
CASSLEAHWRGYTF
>TRBV14|16|TRBJ2-3|-|-
TGTGCCAGCAGCCATCGTCCGGGACTGGGCACAGATACGCAGTATTTT
CASSHRPGLGTDTQYF
>TRBV3-1/TRBV3-2|15|TRBJ2-1|-|-
TGTGCCAGCAGCCAAGATACGAGCTCCTACAATGAGCAGTTCTTC
CASSQDTSSYNEQFF
>TRBV9|13|TRBJ1-2|-|-
TGTGCCAGCAGCGCCCTAGGGTTGGGGCGCTACACCTTC
CASSALGLGRYTF
>TRBV24-1|17|TRBJ1-2|-|TRBD1
TGTGCCACCAGTGATGACGACAGGGGATTGAAGAACTATGGCTACACCTTC
CATSDDDRGLKNYGYTF
>TRBV7-2|14|TRBJ2-3|-|TRBD2
TGTGCCAGCAGCTTGGCGGGGGGGCAAGCTACGCAGTATTTT
CASSLAGGQATQYF
>TRBV5-6|12|TRBJ2-5|-|-
TGTGCCAGCAGCTTGGTCAAAGAGACCCAGTACTTC
CASSLVKETQYF
>TRBV5-8|15|TRBJ1-4|-|-
TGTGCCAGCAGCTTCAATCCCGGACAGTCTGAAAAACTGTTTTTT
CASSFNPGQSEKLFF
>TRBV5-4|15|TRBJ2-2|-|TRBD1
TGTGCCAGCAGCTTTGACAGGGCCCTTTCCGGGGAGCTGTTTTTT
CASSFDRALSGELFF
>TRBV6-5|13|TRBJ1-2|-|-
TGTGCCAGCAGTTCTGGGCAAGGGGGTGGCTACACCTTC
CASSSGQGGGYTF
>TRBV19|13|TRBJ1-2|-|-
TGTGCCAGTAGTGAATACCCAGGGGTCGGCTACACCTTC
CASSEYPGVGYTF
>TRBV7-7|15|TRBJ2-3|-|-
TGTGCTAGCAGCTTGGATTGGGCTAGCACAGATACGCAGTATTTT
CASSLDWASTDTQYF
>TRBV6-6|16|TRBJ2-1|-|-
TGTGCCAGCAGTTATCCGCCGGGACAGAGGAGGGATGAGCAGTTCTTC
CASSYPPGQRRDEQFF
>TRBV7-2|17|TRBJ2-6|-|-
TGTGCCAGCAGCTTAAATTCGGCGGGCGCTGGGGCCAACGTCCTGACTTTC
CASSLNSAGAGANVLTF
>TRBV19|16|TRBJ2-7|-|TRBD2
TGTGCCAGCAGTCGGCTAGCGGGGGGCAGCTCCTACGAGCAGTACTTC
CASSRLAGGSSYEQYF
>TRBV6-6|11|TRBJ1-2|once|-
TGTGCCAGCACCTCGGGGGGCGGAGACACCTTC
CASTSGGGDTF
>TRBV9|15|TRBJ2-7|-|TRBD2
TGTGCCAGCAGCGCTAGCGGGGGGCGCGGCTACGAGCAGTACTTC
CASSASGGRGYEQYF
>TRBV7-9|16|TRBJ1-2|-|-
TGTGCCAGCAGCCCACGGGGTAGCATTGCTAACTATGGCTACACCTTC
CASSPRGSIANYGYTF
>TRBV5-4|15|TRBJ2-7|-|TRBD2
TGTGCCAGCAGCTTGGATGGACTAGCGGGTTCTAAGCAGTACTTC
CASSLDGLAGSKQYF
>TRBV6-5|12|TRBJ1-1|-|-
TGTGCCAGCATCCAACCGGGACTTAAAGCTTTCTTT
CASIQPGLKAFF
>TRBV7-3|20|TRBJ2-3|-|TRBD2
TGTGCCAGCACCACCCCCCATTCTTCTCGACTAGCGGGGAAGACAGATACGCAGTATTTT
CASTTPHSSRLAGKTDTQYF
>TRBV2|14|TRBJ1-2|-|TRBD1
TGTGCCAGCTCCCCTATGACAGGGGACTATGGCTACACCTTC
CASSPMTGDYGYTF
>TRBV7-2|15|TRBJ2-5|-|TRBD2
TGTGCCAGCAGCTTAGCTTCTAGCGGGGGAGAGACCCAGTACTTC
CASSLASSGGETQYF
>TRBV5-4|13|TRBJ2-7|-|-
TGTGCCAGCAGCTTCCTGGGAACTAGGGAGCAGTACTTC
CASSFLGTREQYF
>TRBV7-9|13|TRBJ2-7|-|-
TGTGCCAGCAGCTTTCCCCGGGCAAGGGGTTGGGACTTC
CASSFPRARGWDF
>TRBV11-2|16|TRBJ2-1|-|-
TGTGCCAGCAGCTCCTCTCCTGGGGGGGGGCGGAATGAGCAGTTCTTC
CASSSSPGGGRNEQFF
>TRBV18|14|TRBJ2-7|-|-
TGTGCCAGCTCACCGAGGCAGGGCTTCTACGAGCAGTACTTC
CASSPRQGFYEQYF
>TRBV4-2|17|TRBJ2-1|-|TRBD2
TGTGCCAGCAGCCAAGGTGTGGGCGGGGGGGCGGACAATGAGCAGTTCTTC
CASSQGVGGGADNEQFF
>TRBV4-1|16|TRBJ2-2|-|TRBD2
TGCGCCAGCAGCCAAGTTAGCGGGGGGAACACCGGGGAGCTGTTTTTT
CASSQVSGGNTGELFF
>TRBV7-8|20|TRBJ1-4|-|-
TGTGCCAGCAGCTTAGAGTTCTGGTTGTCAGGGCAAAGGGGTAATGAAAAACTGTTTTTT
CASSLEFWLSGQRGNEKLFF
>TRBV29-1|13|TRBJ2-7|-|TRBD1
TGCAGCGTCTCCCGGACAGGGGCCTACGAGCAGTACTTC
CSVSRTGAYEQYF